One T cell receptor beta chain is described in this entry. This clonotype has a handful of counts. What antigen it recognizes has not been identified. Base qualities were left out, and no much larger clone turns up one base away. Library prep was done by PCR. This sample was sequenced with an Illumina HiSeq 2500. To normalize quantification of the TCRbeta repertoire, the TCR libraries were built with molecular barcoding that relied on unique molecular identifiers. The public reads were reprocessed in TCRdb via fastp at Q25 and MiXCR, keeping in-frame beta chains. Every CDR3 protein is listed once, alongside the most common genes and DNA of its rows. Counted in this sample were some 840,000 distinct CDR3 sequences; roughly 15% of them appeared once. In total, the top ten clones hold roughly 5% of the sample. The data were obtained in a study of T-cell reconstitution after alpha-beta-depleted transplantation in children (dated by TCRdb to 2016 to 2017). In the study overall: Using TCR repertoire profiling, the study followed T-cell immune reconstitution in a quantitative way in children after TCRalphabeta/CD19-depleted allogeneic hematopoietic cell transplantation. Study-level results and caveats: Hyperexpanded clone frequencies declined over subsequent months; after one year, T-cell counts and TCRbeta diversity were mostly attributed to newly produced T cells. In some patients, high TCRbeta diversity at day 60 was attributed to recipient T cells and intrathymic progenitors that had survived conditioning. The apparently early recovery of alphabetaT-cell counts about two months after transplant reportedly depended on only several hundred rapidly expanded clones that came from non-depleted graft cells.

The treatment or condition label on this specimen signifies: allogeneic hematopoietic cell transplantation with graft depleted of TCRalphabeta T cells and CD19 B cells. TCRalphabeta/CD19-depleted allogeneic hematopoietic cell grafts were given to the transplant recipients, all of whom were children. The sample here was PBMCs, mostly from graft donor cells, taken 360 days after TCRalphabeta/CD19-depleted stem cell transplant. The sequence derives from a male patient aged 10 to 17 who had a stem cell transplant for acute lymphoblastic leukemia, so the T cells may come from the graft donor.

The sequenced DNA: TGTGCCACTCAGACAGGATCTAACACCGGGGAGCTGTTTTTT. It encodes CATQTGSNTGELFF. In this chain, TRBV27 is recombined with TRBJ2-2; the D gene is perhaps TRBD1, from 6 matching bases. Via the germline V gene (reference sequence), CDR1 is MNHEY and CDR2 SMNVEV. Including cysteine and phenylalanine, the CDR3 has 14 amino acids. Kept here is only the CDR3 DNA, which spans 42 bases and is read in frame from base 1. The junction carries 14 bases between V and J, which are trimmed by 10 bases and 2 bases respectively.